This passage covers 27 T cell receptor beta chains from one sample sequenced in a study of T cells in Graves' hyperthyroidism and ophthalmopathy. TCR beta CDR3 sequences were amplified from RNA transcripts. When the TCR CDR3 underwent first-round RT-PCR, the HTBI primer set was used. Via MiXCR, TCRdb re-called the multiplex PCR reads, giving one row per CDR3 protein. Altogether approximately 590,000 distinct CDR3 sequences are present, around 14% being singletons, with the ten largest covering approximately 7.4%. Material: blood. The source of these receptors is a woman in her twenties or thirties with Graves' hyperthyroidism.

The chain combines TRBV6-1 with TRBJ1-2; 7 nucleotides align to TRBD1. V gave up 8 bases and J gave up 6 bases; unmatched junction bases: 18. This CDR3 comprises 16 residues. Germline loops: CDR1 MNHNS, CDR2 SASEGT. Here the CDR3 reads CASEGQSKGVMDGYTF. The CDR3 coding sequence is TGTGCCAGCGAGGGACAGTCCAAGGGGGTAATGGATGGCTACACCTTC.

Ten or more counts support this clonotype. The rearrangement links TRBV7-9 to TRBJ2-5, with D unresolved. CDR1 SEHNR and CDR2 FQNEAQ come from the germline V gene (reference sequence). This CDR3 region has 15 residues. Between the trimmed V and J ends, which lost 2 bases and 1 base, there was a span of 11 bases. The CDR3 region has the DNA TGTGCCAGCAGCTTAAGACTGACGACCCAAGAGACCCAGTACTTC. Translating it yields CASSLRLTTQETQYF. The whole variable domain, remainder taken from reference TRBV7-9 and TRBJ2-5, is DTGVSQNPRHKITKRGQNVTFRCDPISEHNRLYWYRQTLGQGPEFLTYFQNEAQLEKSRLLSDRFSAERPKGSFSTLEIQRTEQGDSAMYLCASSLRLTTQETQYFGPGTRLLVL.

Ten or more counts support this clonotype. The rearrangement links TRBV27 to TRBJ2-3; D uncertain. The CDR3 extends over 15 amino acids. CDR1 and CDR2 (germline): MNHEY, SMNVEV (reference sequence). With 1 base removed from V and 0 bases from J, the gap between germline ends came to 8 bases. As DNA, the CDR3 is TGTGCCAGCAGTTTATTTACATTGAGCACAGATACGCAGTATTTT. Protein product: CASSLFTLSTDTQYF.

This rearrangement joins TRBV18 to TRBJ2-3, with 10 bases lining up with TRBD2. The junction had 4 bases not matched to a gene; V was cut back by 4 bases and J by 3 bases. Germline lookup yields CDR1 KGHSH and CDR2 LQKENI. The CDR3 is made up of 15 amino acids. The CDR3 DNA reads as TGTGCCAGCTCACAAATAGCGGGAGGTACAGATACGCAGTATTTT. As protein: CASSQIAGGTDTQYF.

V is TRBV20-1 and J is TRBJ2-3; 12 bases line up with TRBD2. The CDR3 covers 14 residues. Unmatched junction bases numbered 5, after V lost 6 bases and J lost 4 bases. CDR1 is DFQATT and CDR2 is SNEGSKA in the germline V gene (reference sequence). The CDR3 DNA is TGCAGTGCGCCACTAGCGGGAGGTTCAGATACGCAGTATTTT. The encoded protein is CSAPLAGGSDTQYF.

V usage is TRBV4-1 and J usage is TRBJ2-4; D is perhaps TRBD2 (6 bases). The CDR3 covers 17 residues. V was clipped by 0 bases and J by 2 bases, with 14 bases between them. Germline lookup yields CDR1 MGHRA and CDR2 YSYEKL. CDR3 protein: CASSQDSGEGPKNIQYF. Here the CDR3 DNA reads TGCGCCAGCAGCCAAGATTCGGGGGAAGGACCCAAAAACATTCAGTACTTC.

This chain uses TRBV29-1 with TRBJ1-2; TRBD1 might be the D (5 bases). Looked up from germline, CDR1 is SQVTM and CDR2 is ANQGSEA. The CDR3 totals 13 residues. CDR3 nucleotide sequence: TGCGCCTCGGAACGCGGGGACAACTATGGCTACACCTTC. It encodes CASERGDNYGYTF.

This clonotype was counted at least ten times. The CDR3 region is CSANRGSTDTQYF. For the CDR3, the DNA is TGCAGTGCCAACAGGGGATCCACAGATACGCAGTATTTT. The rearrangement uses TRBV20-1 and TRBJ2-3; 7 nucleotides line up with TRBD1. J was trimmed by 2 bases and V by 6 bases; bases with no gene match: 5. The V gene's germline CDR1 is DFQATT and CDR2 SNEGSKA (reference sequence). There are 13 residues in the CDR3.

This clonotype was seen repeatedly, ten times or more. The rearrangement uses TRBV7-2 and TRBJ2-5, with 8 bases aligning to TRBD2. There are 17 residues in the CDR3. Germline CDR1 reads SGHTA; CDR2 reads FQGNSA. Germline trimming cut 2 bases from V and 2 bases from J; bases unmatched to any gene: 10. The CDR3, as DNA: TGTGCCAGCAGCTTACTCGCGGGAGGACCACCTCAAGAGACCCAGTACTTC. Translation gives CASSLLAGGPPQETQYF.

This clonotype was found a few times. This chain joins TRBV29-1 and TRBJ2-7; no firm D call. The CDR3 extends over 13 amino acids. The V gene lost 4 bases and the J gene lost 4 bases, with 14 bases spanning the gap. Germline-derived CDR1 and CDR2 are SQVTM and ANQGSEA. For the CDR3, the DNA is TGCAGCGTTGGGGCTCCGACCGAATACGAGCAGTACTTC. Encoded protein: CSVGAPTEYEQYF.

This sequence joins TRBV6-2 or TRBV6-3 and TRBJ2-3; 12 nucleotides match TRBD1. Germline V gene data show CDR1 as MNHEY and CDR2 as SVGEGT. The CDR3 loop spans 17 amino acids. Losses at the gene ends were 2 bases for V and 5 bases for J; bases not matched to a gene: 8. The DNA for the CDR3 is TGTGCCAGCAGTTACATGACCGGGACAGGGGGCAAAGATACGCAGTATTTT. Its translation: CASSYMTGTGGKDTQYF.

This clonotype was detected a few times. The chain links TRBV5-4 to TRBJ2-7; D might be TRBD1 (6 bases). V was trimmed by 3 bases and J by 6 bases, leaving 16 bases between them. Germline CDR1 SGHNT, CDR2 YYREEE (reference sequence). CDR3 length: 14 amino acids. The CDR3 nucleotides read TGTGCCAGCAGCTCACGCCGGGACAACCCCGAGCAGTACTTC. This translates into CASSSRRDNPEQYF.

This clonotype was observed a few times. The chain has TRBV2 and TRBJ2-7, with 14 nucleotides matching TRBD2. CDR3 length: 15 residues. Germline V gives CDR1 SNHLY, CDR2 FYNNEI. Trimming removed 6 bases from V and 7 bases from J; junction bases left unmatched: 8. CDR3 in amino acids: CASRLTGLAGVEQYF. CDR3 DNA: TGTGCCAGCAGGCTGACGGGACTAGCGGGAGTAGAGCAGTACTTC.

In its sample, this clonotype was seen many times. CDR3 protein: CATSRPRTGGTEAFF. In nucleotides, the CDR3 is TGTGCCACCAGCAGACCCCGGACAGGAGGGACTGAAGCTTTCTTT. The V call is TRBV15, the J call TRBJ1-1; 7 positions match TRBD1. Per germline, CDR1 LNHNV and CDR2 YYDKDF (reference sequence). The CDR3 spans 15 residues. The ends lost 2 bases at V and 5 bases at J; junction bases unmatched: 8.

Ten or more counts support this clonotype. The chain is built from TRBV10-2 and TRBJ2-7, with a weak D call TRBD2 (5 bases). Germline lookup yields CDR1 WSHSY and CDR2 SAAADI. The CDR3 extends over 14 amino acids. The V end lost 5 bases, the J end lost 0 bases, and 11 bases lay between the germline ends. Here the CDR3 reads CASSSIASSYEQYF. The CDR3 nucleotides are TGCGCCAGCAGTAGCATAGCGAGCTCCTACGAGCAGTACTTC.

The chain carries TRBV4-1 and TRBJ1-5; D uncertain. The germline V gene has CDR1 MGHRA and CDR2 YSYEKL. V was shortened by 4 bases and J by 7 bases, with 11 bases between the two germline ends. The CDR3 totals 13 residues. The CDR3 loop is CASSPYLTQPQHF. The CDR3 DNA reads TGCGCCAGCAGCCCATATCTAACCCAGCCCCAGCATTTT.

This clonotype occurred once. One end of the junction does not line up with germline, which may come from a read error. The V and J genes are TRBV10-1 and TRBJ2-1; TRBD2 aligns across 7 bases. Per the germline V gene, CDR1 is WNHNN and CDR2 is SYGVQD (reference sequence). CDR3 size: 14 residues. CDR3 nucleotides: TGTGCCAGCAGTTACGCGGGAGTTCGGAATGAGCAGTTCTTC. As protein: CASSYAGVRNEQFF.

A few counts support this clonotype. The chain recombines TRBV6-1 with TRBJ1-5, with a tentative D call TRBD1 (5 bases). This CDR3 spans 19 amino acids. V was pared by 5 bases and J by 1 base, with 24 bases between. Germline values: CDR1 MNHNS, CDR2 SASEGT. CDR3 DNA sequence: TGTGCCAGCAGTACGATTTCCGGAGGAGGGGTCGGGAGCAATCAGCCCCAGCATTTT. This gives the protein CASSTISGGGVGSNQPQHF.

V usage is TRBV7-9 and J usage is TRBJ1-2; D possibly corresponds to TRBD1 (5 bases). The V end lost 2 bases, the J end lost 1 base, and 11 bases lay between the germline ends. Germline V CDR1 and CDR2: SEHNR, FQNEAQ (reference sequence). There are 15 residues in the CDR3. The CDR3 here is CASSLPGRVNYGYTF. CDR3 nucleotides: TGTGCCAGCAGCTTACCGGGCAGGGTTAACTATGGCTACACCTTC. Complete variable domain (other parts from reference TRBV7-9 and TRBJ1-2): DTGVSQNPRHKITKRGQNVTFRCDPISEHNRLYWYRQTLGQGPEFLTYFQNEAQLEKSRLLSDRFSAERPKGSFSTLEIQRTEQGDSAMYLCASSLPGRVNYGYTFGSGTRLTVV.

This clonotype came up many times. The chain links TRBV12-3 or TRBV12-4 to TRBJ1-5; D remains ambiguous. The CDR3 length is 13 residues. The germline V and J ends were trimmed by 8 bases and 1 base, with 9 bases remaining between them. The CDR3 spells CASSDKSNQPQHF. Written as DNA, the CDR3 is TGTGCCAGCTCTGACAAGAGCAATCAGCCCCAGCATTTT.

The V call is TRBV20-1, the J call TRBJ2-5; 12 nucleotides align to TRBD2. This CDR3 contains 15 residues. Trimming removed 5 bases from V and 5 bases from J; junction bases left unmatched: 9. CDR1 and CDR2 (germline): DFQATT, SNEGSKA (reference sequence). The CDR3 DNA is TGCAGTGCTGCACTGACTAGCGGGAGTGGGGAGACCCAGTACTTC. This encodes CSAALTSGSGETQYF.

For this clonotype: This sequence may be a read error, since a much larger clone differs from it by one base. The rearrangement joins TRBV18 to TRBJ2-1, with TRBD1 matching over 9 bases. Per the germline V gene, CDR1 is KGHSH and CDR2 is LQKENI. This CDR3 is built from 14 residues. The CDR3 nucleotides read TGTGCCAGCTTACCAGGGACAGGGTTTAATGAGCAGTTCTTC. It encodes CASLPGTGFNEQFF.

The chain has TRBV11-2 and TRBJ2-1, with 10 positions matching TRBD1. This CDR3 has 16 amino acids. CDR1 and CDR2 from the germline V gene are SGHAT and FQNNGV. With V trimmed by 3 bases and J by 3 bases, 5 bases remained unmatched. CDR3 region: CASSFGDRGYYNEQFF. As DNA, the CDR3 is TGTGCCAGCAGCTTTGGGGACAGGGGTTACTACAATGAGCAGTTCTTC.

This clonotype has a count of ten or more. This CDR3 is CASGSVGFSTPLNEQYF. The CDR3 nucleotides read TGTGCTAGTGGTTCCGTAGGATTTTCGACGCCGCTAAACGAGCAGTACTTC. The chain has TRBV12-5 and TRBJ2-7, with D hard to call. From germline, CDR1 is LGHNT and CDR2 FRNRAP. Trimming stripped 4 bases from V and 5 bases from J, with 24 bases between. CDR3 length: 17 residues.

The sample holds many counts of this clonotype. The chain employs TRBV7-9 and TRBJ2-7, with D tentatively TRBD1 (6 bases). Germline values: CDR1 SEHNR, CDR2 FQNEAQ (reference sequence). Trimming took off 6 bases at V and 3 bases at J, with 12 bases between the two ends. CDR3 length: 13 residues. The CDR3 sequence is CASSWDIYYEQYF. As DNA, the CDR3 is TGTGCCAGCAGTTGGGACATCTACTACGAGCAGTACTTC.

At least ten counts were recorded for this clonotype. J is TRBJ1-4 and V is TRBV28; D gene uncertain. V gave up 2 bases and J gave up 3 bases, with 10 bases separating them. Germline V CDR1 and CDR2: MDHEN, SYDVKM. The CDR3 extends over 15 amino acids. This CDR3 reads CASSLPRISNEKLFF. Here the CDR3 DNA reads TGTGCCAGCAGTTTACCCCGGATCTCTAATGAAAAACTGTTTTTT.

This clonotype has a count of ten or more. This rearrangement joins TRBV7-2 to TRBJ2-2; 7 positions agree with TRBD2. This CDR3 region has 15 residues. Germline CDR1 SGHTA, CDR2 FQGNSA. The junction had 7 bases not matched to a gene; V was cut back by 5 bases and J by 4 bases. For the CDR3, the DNA is TGTGCCAGCAGCCAACCGGGACTACGCACCGGGGAGCTGTTTTTT. Amino acid sequence: CASSQPGLRTGELFF.